The TCR beta chain under discussion was sequenced for a study of cytomegalovirus exposure and HLA in healthy donors. Points from the study as a whole: The authors later found most CMV-associated TCR beta chains appeared HLA-restricted. A previous analysis found most TCR beta V segments productive roughly 87% or roughly 30% of the time.

This clone has a handful of counts. The antigen is not known. V lost 0 bases to trimming and J lost 5 bases, with 19 bases between them. The germline V gene encodes CDR1 SNHLY and CDR2 FYNNEI. The CDR3 covers 17 residues. PCR amplification relied on 60 Vbeta primers (plus 13 Jbeta primers). Here immunoSEQ multiplex PCR was the method, and the copy in TCRdb shows in-frame clones only, minus some. The table lists approximately 220,000 clones, approximately 79% of them singletons. The receptor's source is a man aged 18 to 35 in good health and CMV-seronegative. Sequencing was done on a sample of PBMCs. The chain has TRBV2 and TRBJ1-1, with a weak D call TRBD1 (5 bases). CDR3 protein: CASSEAGTGLRQTEAFF. In DNA, the CDR3 is TGTGCCAGCAGTGAAGCGGGAACAGGCCTAAGGCAAACTGAAGCTTTCTTT.